The clone carrying this T cell receptor beta chain has a count of ten or more. Its matching antigen is unknown. The V end lost 4 bases, the J end lost 8 bases, and 18 bases lay between the germline ends. CDR3 length: 16 amino acids. Per germline, CDR1 MDHEN and CDR2 SYDVKM. The data belong to a study of CD8 T cells in ankylosing spondylitis. Study conclusions and caveats: According to the report, clones linked to the disease were significantly enriched in matched synovial fluid samples taken from ankylosing spondylitis patients.

TCRdb itself ran the 5' RACE reads through MiXCR, one entry per CDR3 protein. The sample shows 200,000 to 250,000 distinct CDR3 sequences, approximately 11% of them seen only once. The TCR sequence derives from a male donor with ankylosing spondylitis or in good health (not recorded which). The sample was blood, either unsorted or a sorted T cell fraction (not recorded which). The gene calls are TRBV28 and TRBJ1-6, with D hard to call. As DNA, the CDR3 is TGTGCCAGCAGTTCCATTGCCGCGATTAGGGATTCACCCCTCCACTTT. It yields the protein CASSSIAAIRDSPLHF. Full variable domain (missing parts from reference TRBV28 and TRBJ1-6): DVKVTQSSRYLVKRTGEKVFLECVQDMDHENMFWYRQDPGLGLRLIYFSYDVKMKEKGDIPEGYSVSREKKERFSLILESASTNQTSMYLCASSSIAAIRDSPLHFGNGTRLTVT.